A single sample gave rise to the 4 T cell receptor beta chains below, sequenced in a study of T cells in narcolepsy. TCRdb keeps only in-frame clones here, not all; method: immunoSEQ multiplex PCR. The sample lists under 40,000 clones, less than 90% occurring once. The sample comprised memory (CD45RA-) CD4+ T cells from blood. The receptors were gathered from a human donor in good health.

The CDR3 DNA follows: TGTGCCAGTAGTAGGACAGGGGGGAACTATGGCTACACCTTC. It is translated as CASSRTGGNYGYTF. The chain links TRBV19 to TRBJ1-2, with 10 bases aligning to TRBD1. The V and J ends lost 4 bases and 2 bases, in that order; junction bases with no gene match: 1. CDR1 is LNHDA and CDR2 is SQIVND in the germline V gene (reference sequence). This CDR3 is built from 14 residues.

The chain is built from TRBV28 and TRBJ1-1; 8 bases agree with TRBD1. Germline V lookup: CDR1 MDHEN, CDR2 SYDVKM. The J segment lost 10 bases and the V segment lost 3 bases, leaving 10 bases of the junction unmatched. This CDR3 contains 14 residues. The CDR3 region has the DNA TGTGCCAGCAGTTTTTCAGGGGGCGAGGTCGTAGCTTTCTTT. Its translation: CASSFSGGEVVAFF.

The chain recombines TRBV19 with TRBJ1-5; D is unclear. The CDR3 covers 14 residues. Trimming pared 3 bases from V and 7 bases from J, leaving 13 bases between. Germline V gene data show CDR1 as LNHDA and CDR2 as SQIVND (reference sequence). CDR3 DNA sequence: TGTGCCAGTAGTATCCAACCGAATAAACAGCCCCAGCATTTT. Encoded protein: CASSIQPNKQPQHF.

The chain links TRBV7-2 to TRBJ1-2; 9 nucleotides line up with TRBD1. V lost 3 bases, J lost 1 base, and 0 bases stayed unmatched. This CDR3 has 14 residues. Germline CDR1 and CDR2: SGHTA and FQGNSA. This CDR3 is CASSLDRGNYGYTF. The CDR3 DNA reads TGTGCCAGCAGCTTGGACAGGGGTAACTATGGCTACACCTTC. The entire variable domain, with the rest obtained from reference TRBV7-2 and TRBJ1-2, is as follows: GAGVSQSPSNKVTEKGKDVELRCDPISGHTALYWYRQSLGQGLEFLIYFQGNSAPDKSGLPSDRFSAERTGGSVSTLTIQRTQQEDSAVYLCASSLDRGNYGYTFGSGTRLTVV.